The entry that follows covers one TCR beta chain sequence. Germline V gene sequence: CDR1 SGHTA, CDR2 FQGTGA. V lost 4 bases and J lost 8, with 14 bases in between. The CDR3 totals 13 residues. The data were taken from a study of blood T cell repertoires in COVID-19. Study-wide context: COVID-19 samples from acute and convalescent phases originated in the United States, Italy and Spain. Sample material is recorded as cDNA or gDNA derived from T cells, B-cell-depleted T cells, or PBMCs.

Authors' methods: Amplifying reference gene primers gave estimates of nucleated cell counts. Libraries were prepared by immunoSEQ multiplex PCR; TCRdb keeps only in-frame clonotypes and omits some of them. The V and J calls and clone size are taken from that table; D and trimming were inferred from the DNA. The table has about 520,000 clones, 80% to 90% seen once. The sample taken for sequencing was peripheral blood. The V call is TRBV7-3, the J call TRBJ1-1; D is ambiguous. The TCR sequence derives from a human donor in a cohort sampled during active COVID-19. The CDR3 is CASSSDRGAEAFF. The DNA of the CDR3 is TGTGCCAGCAGCTCGGATAGAGGTGCCGAAGCTTTCTTT.